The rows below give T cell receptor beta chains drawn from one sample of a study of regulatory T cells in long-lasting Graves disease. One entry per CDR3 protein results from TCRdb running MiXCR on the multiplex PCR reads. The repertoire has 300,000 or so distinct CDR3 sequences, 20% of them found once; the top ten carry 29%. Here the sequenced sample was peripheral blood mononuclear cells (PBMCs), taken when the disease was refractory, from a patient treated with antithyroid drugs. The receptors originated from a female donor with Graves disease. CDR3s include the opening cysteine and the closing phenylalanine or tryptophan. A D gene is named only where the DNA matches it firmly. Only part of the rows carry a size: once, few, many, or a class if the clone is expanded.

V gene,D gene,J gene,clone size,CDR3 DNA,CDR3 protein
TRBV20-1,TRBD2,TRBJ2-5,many,TGCAGTGCTAGAGAGTCCCAGGTGTGGGGGGGGTCCCAAGAGACCCAGTACTTC,CSARESQVWGGSQETQYF
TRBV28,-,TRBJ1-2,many,TGTGCCAGCAGTTCCACAGGGCGTCCCCGCGACTATGGCTACACCTTC,CASSSTGRPRDYGYTF
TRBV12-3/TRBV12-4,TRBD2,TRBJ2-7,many,TGTGCCAGCAGGCGCGGGGGGGCCGACACCGAGCAGTACTTC,CASRRGGADTEQYF
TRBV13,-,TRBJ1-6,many,TGTGCCAGCAGAGACAGCTCCTATAATTCACCCCTCCACTTT,CASRDSSYNSPLHF
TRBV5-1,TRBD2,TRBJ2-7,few,TGCGCCACCGCCGGGACTAGCGGATCCTACGAGCAGTACTTC,CATAGTSGSYEQYF
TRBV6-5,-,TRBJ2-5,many,TGTGCCAGCAGTTACCGTCGGGGGCGGGATCAAGAGACCCAGTACTTC,CASSYRRGRDQETQYF
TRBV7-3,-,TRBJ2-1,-,TGTGCCAGCAGCTTAAGCCCCGCGGGGGCCAGTGAGCAGTTCTTC,CASSLSPAGASEQFF
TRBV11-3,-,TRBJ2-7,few,TGTGCCAGCAGCTCCCGAGCCGGGACAAACTACGAGCAGTACTTC,CASSSRAGTNYEQYF
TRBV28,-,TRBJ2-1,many,TGTGCCAGCGCGGGGCCAGGGGGGTCGTTCTTC,CASAGPGGSFF
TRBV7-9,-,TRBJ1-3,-,TGTGCCAGCAGCCCCGGGGCCAGCTCTGGAAACACCATATATTTT,CASSPGASSGNTIYF
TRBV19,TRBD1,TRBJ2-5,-,TGTGCCAGTAGCGAACAGGGGCGAGAGACCCAGTACTTC,CASSEQGRETQYF
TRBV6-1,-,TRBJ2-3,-,TGTGCCAGCAGGAAGGGGGGAGCCACAGATACGCAGTATTTT,CASRKGGATDTQYF
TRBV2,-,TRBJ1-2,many,TGTGCCAGCAGTCCTGCTCACCGTGGGGGCTACACCTTC,CASSPAHRGGYTF
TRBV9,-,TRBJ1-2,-,TGTGCCAGCAGCCCTTCCTTGGACAGCTATGGCTACACCTTC,CASSPSLDSYGYTF
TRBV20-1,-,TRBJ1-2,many,TGCAGTGCTCCGCAGGGCGGCTATGGCTACACCTTC,CSAPQGGYGYTF
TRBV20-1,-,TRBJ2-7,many,TGCAGTGCTAAAACACTGTCCGGCGGGTTCTACGAGCAGTACTTC,CSAKTLSGGFYEQYF
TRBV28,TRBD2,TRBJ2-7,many,TGTGCCAGCAGTTTATCGGCGGGAGGGCAGTACTTC,CASSLSAGGQYF
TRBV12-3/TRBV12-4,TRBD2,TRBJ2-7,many,TGTGCCAGCAGCTTTACTAGCGCCCCTTCTTATAGCTCCTACGAGCAGTACTTC,CASSFTSAPSYSSYEQYF
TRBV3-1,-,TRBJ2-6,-,TGTGCCAGCAGCCCCGACAGGTATACTGGGGCCAACGTCCTGACTTTC,CASSPDRYTGANVLTF
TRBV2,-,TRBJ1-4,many,TGTGCCAGCAGTCCGGAGTTGAGGGAAAAACTGTTTTTT,CASSPELREKLFF
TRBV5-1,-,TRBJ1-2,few,TGCGCCAGCAGCTTGGTCTCCTCACCACCTTATGGCTACACCTTC,CASSLVSSPPYGYTF
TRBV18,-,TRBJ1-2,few,TGTGCCAGCTCACCTGGTGTGGGCGTTTATGGCTACACCTTC,CASSPGVGVYGYTF
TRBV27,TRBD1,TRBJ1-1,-,TGTGCCAGCAGTATTATTTTTGACAGGGAAACTGAAACTTTCTTT,CASSIIFDRETETFF
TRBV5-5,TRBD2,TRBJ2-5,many,TGTGCCAGCAGCTTAGGACTAGCGGGAGGTCCACGGGAGACCCAGTACTTC,CASSLGLAGGPRETQYF
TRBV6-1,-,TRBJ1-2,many,TGTGCCAGCAGTGAGTCAGGGAAGGGCTACACCTTC,CASSESGKGYTF
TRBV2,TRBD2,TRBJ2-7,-,TGTGCCAGCAGTTCTCAGGGCGGGAGCAGTCACGAGCAGTACTTC,CASSSQGGSSHEQYF
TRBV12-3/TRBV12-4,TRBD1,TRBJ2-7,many,TGTGCCAGCAGTGGAGGGACAGGCCCCTACGAGCAGTACTTC,CASSGGTGPYEQYF
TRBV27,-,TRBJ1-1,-,TGTGCCAGCAGTTTACAGGGCCCTAGGGGGGAAGCTTTCTTT,CASSLQGPRGEAFF
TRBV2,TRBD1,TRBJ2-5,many,TGTGCCAGCTCCAAAGGACAGGCGTCAGGGGAGACCCAGTACTTC,CASSKGQASGETQYF
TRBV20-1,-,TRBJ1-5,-,TGCAGTGCTGGAAGGGCCTCGGGACAATTTAGCAATCAGCCCCAGCATTTT,CSAGRASGQFSNQPQHF
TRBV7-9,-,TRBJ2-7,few,TGTGCCAGCAGCTTAAGGAGACAGGGGTCTGTAAGCGGGAGTTATTATCCCTACGAGCAGTACTTC,CASSLRRQGSVSGSYYPYEQYF
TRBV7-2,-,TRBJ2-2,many,TGTGCCAGCAGCTTAGCGGGGGGCGAGAACACCGGGGAGCTGTTTTTT,CASSLAGGENTGELFF
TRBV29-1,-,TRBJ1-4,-,TGCAGCGTTGGTGGGAGAACTAATGAAAAACTGTTTTTT,CSVGGRTNEKLFF
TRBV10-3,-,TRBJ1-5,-,TGTGCCATCAGTGAGGGAGGACTAACCGATCAGCCCCAGCATTTT,CAISEGGLTDQPQHF
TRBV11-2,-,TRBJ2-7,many,TGTGCCAGCAGCCCCCATCGAAGAGTCCTAGGGAACGAGCAGTACTTC,CASSPHRRVLGNEQYF
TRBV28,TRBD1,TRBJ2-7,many,TGTGCCAGCAGGAACCGGGACAGCTCGGGGGAGCAGTACTTC,CASRNRDSSGEQYF
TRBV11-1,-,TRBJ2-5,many,TGTGCCAGCAGCCCCGGGGCAGGGAGCGCGGAGACCCAGTACTTC,CASSPGAGSAETQYF
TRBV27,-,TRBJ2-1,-,TGTGCCAGCAGTCCCAGTCTAGCGCACAATGAGCAGTTCTTC,CASSPSLAHNEQFF
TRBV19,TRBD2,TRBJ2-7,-,TGTGCCAGTTCCCCCTCCGGGGGGTCTCGCGAGCAGTACTTC,CASSPSGGSREQYF
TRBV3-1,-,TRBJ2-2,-,TGTGCCAGCAGCCCTGGACTCTCCACTTCGCTGACCGGGGAGCTGTTTTTT,CASSPGLSTSLTGELFF